The sequence of this T cell receptor beta chain was determined in a study of T cell changes during pregnancy in multiple sclerosis. The method was immunoSEQ multiplex PCR; TCRdb's version includes in-frame clones alone and lacks a portion of them. Of 93,000 or so clones listed, about 90% are singletons. The specimen comprised peripheral blood, sampled after pregnancy. The TCR sequence derives from a female donor with multiple sclerosis, enrolled in a pregnancy study.

The CDR3 loop reads CASSFGQNTGELFF. For the CDR3, the DNA is TGTGCCAGCAGCTTTGGACAGAACACCGGGGAGCTGTTTTTT. The V gene is TRBV7-8, the J gene TRBJ2-2; tentative D call: TRBD1 (5 bases). The CDR3 is 14 amino acids. V was trimmed by 3 bases and J by 1 base, leaving 6 bases between them. Germline CDR1 SGHVS, CDR2 FQNEAQ.